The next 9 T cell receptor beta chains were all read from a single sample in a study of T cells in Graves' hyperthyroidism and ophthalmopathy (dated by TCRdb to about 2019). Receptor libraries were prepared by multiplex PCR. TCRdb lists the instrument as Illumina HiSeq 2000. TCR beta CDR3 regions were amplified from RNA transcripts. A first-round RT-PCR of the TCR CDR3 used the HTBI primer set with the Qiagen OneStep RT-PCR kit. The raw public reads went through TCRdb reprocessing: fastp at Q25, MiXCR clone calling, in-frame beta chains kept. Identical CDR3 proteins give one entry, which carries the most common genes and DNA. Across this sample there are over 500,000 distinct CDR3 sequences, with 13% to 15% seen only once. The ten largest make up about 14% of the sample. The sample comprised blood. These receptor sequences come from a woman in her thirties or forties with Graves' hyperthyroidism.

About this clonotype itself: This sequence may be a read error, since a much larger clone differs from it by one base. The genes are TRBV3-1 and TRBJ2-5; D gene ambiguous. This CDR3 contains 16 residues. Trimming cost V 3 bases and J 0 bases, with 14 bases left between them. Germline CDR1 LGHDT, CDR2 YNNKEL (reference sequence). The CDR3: CASSQTDLLYQETQYF. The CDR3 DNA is TGTGCCAGCAGCCAGACGGACCTCCTCTACCAAGAGACCCAGTACTTC.

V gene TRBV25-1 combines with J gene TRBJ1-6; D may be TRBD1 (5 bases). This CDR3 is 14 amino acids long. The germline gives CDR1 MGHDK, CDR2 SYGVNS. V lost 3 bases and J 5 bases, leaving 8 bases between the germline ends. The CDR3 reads CASSDAGHNSPLHF. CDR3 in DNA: TGTGCCAGCAGTGATGCAGGGCATAATTCACCCCTCCACTTT. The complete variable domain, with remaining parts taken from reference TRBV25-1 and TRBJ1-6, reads EADIYQTPRYLVIGTGKKITLECSQTMGHDKMYWYQQDPGMELHLIHYSYGVNSTEKGDLSSESTVSRIRTEHFPLTLESARPSHTSQYLCASSDAGHNSPLHFGNGTRLTVT.

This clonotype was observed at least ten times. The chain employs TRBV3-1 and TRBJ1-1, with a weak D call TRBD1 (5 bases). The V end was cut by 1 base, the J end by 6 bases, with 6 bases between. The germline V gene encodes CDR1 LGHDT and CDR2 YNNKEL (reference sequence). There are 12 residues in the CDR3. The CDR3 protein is CASSQGGAEAFF. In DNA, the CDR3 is TGTGCCAGCAGCCAAGGGGGGGCTGAAGCTTTCTTT.

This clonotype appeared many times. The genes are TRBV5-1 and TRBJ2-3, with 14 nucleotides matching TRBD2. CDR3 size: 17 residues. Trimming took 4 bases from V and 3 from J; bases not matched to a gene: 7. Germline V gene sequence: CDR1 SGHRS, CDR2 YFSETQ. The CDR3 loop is CASSTGLAGGGTDTQYF. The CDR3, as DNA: TGCGCCAGCAGCACCGGACTAGCGGGAGGAGGAACAGATACGCAGTATTTT.

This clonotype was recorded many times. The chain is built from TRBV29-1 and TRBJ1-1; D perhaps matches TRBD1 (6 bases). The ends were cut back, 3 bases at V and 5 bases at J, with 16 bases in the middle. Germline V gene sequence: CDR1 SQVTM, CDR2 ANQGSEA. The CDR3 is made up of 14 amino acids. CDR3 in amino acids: CSVESPQGRTEAFF. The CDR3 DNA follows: TGCAGCGTTGAGTCCCCCCAGGGGAGGACTGAAGCTTTCTTT.

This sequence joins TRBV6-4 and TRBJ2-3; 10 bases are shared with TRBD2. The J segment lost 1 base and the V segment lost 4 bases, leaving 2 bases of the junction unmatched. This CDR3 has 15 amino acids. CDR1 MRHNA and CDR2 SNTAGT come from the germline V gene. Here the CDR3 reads CASSAGLAGTDTQYF. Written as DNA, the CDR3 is TGTGCCAGCAGTGCCGGACTAGCGGGCACAGATACGCAGTATTTT.

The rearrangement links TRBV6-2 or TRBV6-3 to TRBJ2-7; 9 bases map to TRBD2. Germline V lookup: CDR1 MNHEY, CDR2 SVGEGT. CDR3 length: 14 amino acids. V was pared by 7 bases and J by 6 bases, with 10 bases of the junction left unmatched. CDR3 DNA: TGTGCCAGCAACCTTGAGGCTAGCGGGGTCGAGCAGTACTTC. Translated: CASNLEASGVEQYF.

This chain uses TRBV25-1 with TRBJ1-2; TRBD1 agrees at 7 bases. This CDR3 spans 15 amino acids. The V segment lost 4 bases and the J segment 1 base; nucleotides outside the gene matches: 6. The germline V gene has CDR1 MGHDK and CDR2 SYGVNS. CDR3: CASSGDRVDNYGYTF. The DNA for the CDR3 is TGTGCCAGCAGTGGCGACAGGGTGGATAACTATGGCTACACCTTC.

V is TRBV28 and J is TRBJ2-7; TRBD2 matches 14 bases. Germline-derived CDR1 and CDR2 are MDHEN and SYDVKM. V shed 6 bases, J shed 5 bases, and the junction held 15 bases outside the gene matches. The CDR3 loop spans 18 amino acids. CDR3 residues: CASRIQGLAGGGSHEQYF. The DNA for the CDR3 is TGTGCCAGCAGAATCCAAGGACTAGCGGGAGGAGGGTCCCACGAGCAGTACTTC.